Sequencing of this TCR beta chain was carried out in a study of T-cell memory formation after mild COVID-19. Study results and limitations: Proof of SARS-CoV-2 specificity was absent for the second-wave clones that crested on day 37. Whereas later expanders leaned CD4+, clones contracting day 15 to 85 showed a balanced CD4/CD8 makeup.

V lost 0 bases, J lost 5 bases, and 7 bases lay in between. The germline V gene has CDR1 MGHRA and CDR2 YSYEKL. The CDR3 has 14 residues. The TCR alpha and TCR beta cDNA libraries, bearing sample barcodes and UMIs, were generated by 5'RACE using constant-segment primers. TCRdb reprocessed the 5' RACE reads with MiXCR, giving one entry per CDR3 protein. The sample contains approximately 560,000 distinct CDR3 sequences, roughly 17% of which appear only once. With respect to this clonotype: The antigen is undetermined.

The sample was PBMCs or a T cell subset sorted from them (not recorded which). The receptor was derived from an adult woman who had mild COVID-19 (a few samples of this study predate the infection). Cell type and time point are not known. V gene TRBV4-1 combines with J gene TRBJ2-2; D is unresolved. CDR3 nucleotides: TGCGCCAGCAGCCAAGAACGGCGGACCGGGGAGCTGTTTTTT. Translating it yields CASSQERRTGELFF.